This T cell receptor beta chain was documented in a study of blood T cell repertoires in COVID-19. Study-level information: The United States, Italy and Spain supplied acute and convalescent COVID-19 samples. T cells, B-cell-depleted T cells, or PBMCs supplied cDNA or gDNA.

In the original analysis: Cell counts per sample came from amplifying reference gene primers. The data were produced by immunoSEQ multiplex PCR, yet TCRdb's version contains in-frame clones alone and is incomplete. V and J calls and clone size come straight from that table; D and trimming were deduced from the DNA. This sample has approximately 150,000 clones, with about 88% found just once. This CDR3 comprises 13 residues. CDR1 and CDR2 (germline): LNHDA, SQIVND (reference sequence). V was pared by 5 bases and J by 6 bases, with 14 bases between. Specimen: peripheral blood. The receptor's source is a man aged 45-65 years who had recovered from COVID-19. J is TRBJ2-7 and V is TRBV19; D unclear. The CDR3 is CASSLISAREQYF. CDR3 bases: TGTGCCAGTAGTCTCATCTCAGCGCGCGAGCAGTACTTC. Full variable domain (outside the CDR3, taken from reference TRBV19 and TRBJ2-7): DGGITQSPKYLFRKEGQNVTLSCEQNLNHDAMYWYRQDPGQGLRLIYYSQIVNDFQKGDIAEGYSVSREKKESFPLTVTSAQKNPTAFYLCASSLISAREQYFGPGTRLTVT.